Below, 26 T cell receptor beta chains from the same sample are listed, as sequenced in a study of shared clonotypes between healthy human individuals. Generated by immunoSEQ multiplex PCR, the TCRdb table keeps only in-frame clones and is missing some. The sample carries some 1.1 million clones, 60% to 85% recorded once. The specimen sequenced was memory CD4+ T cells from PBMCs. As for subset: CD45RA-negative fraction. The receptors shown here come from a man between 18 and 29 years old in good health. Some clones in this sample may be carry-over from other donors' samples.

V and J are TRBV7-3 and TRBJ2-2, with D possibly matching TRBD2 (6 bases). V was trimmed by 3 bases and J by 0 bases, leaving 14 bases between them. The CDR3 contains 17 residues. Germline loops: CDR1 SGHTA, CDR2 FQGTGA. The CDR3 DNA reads TGTGCCAGCAGCTTTACCGGGGGTCTCGCGAACACCGGGGAGCTGTTTTTT. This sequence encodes CASSFTGGLANTGELFF.

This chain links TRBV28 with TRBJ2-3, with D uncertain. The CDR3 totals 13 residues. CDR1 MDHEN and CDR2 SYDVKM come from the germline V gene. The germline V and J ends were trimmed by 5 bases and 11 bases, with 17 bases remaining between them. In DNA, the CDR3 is TGTGCCAGCAGTGACCCCCCCAATCTTGGGCAGTATTTT. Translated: CASSDPPNLGQYF.

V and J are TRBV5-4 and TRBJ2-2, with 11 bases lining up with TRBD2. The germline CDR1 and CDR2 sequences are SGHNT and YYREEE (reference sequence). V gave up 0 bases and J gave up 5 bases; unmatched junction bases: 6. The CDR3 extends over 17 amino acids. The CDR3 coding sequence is TGTGCCAGCAGCTTGGCCGGACTAGCGGGTTCGACCGGGGAGCTGTTTTTT. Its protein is CASSLAGLAGSTGELFF.

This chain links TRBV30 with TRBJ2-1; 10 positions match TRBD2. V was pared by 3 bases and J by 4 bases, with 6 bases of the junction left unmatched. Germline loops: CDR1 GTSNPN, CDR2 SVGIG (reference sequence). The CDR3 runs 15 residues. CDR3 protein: CAWSDGLAVYNEQFF. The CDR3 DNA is TGTGCCTGGAGCGACGGACTAGCGGTGTACAATGAGCAGTTCTTC.

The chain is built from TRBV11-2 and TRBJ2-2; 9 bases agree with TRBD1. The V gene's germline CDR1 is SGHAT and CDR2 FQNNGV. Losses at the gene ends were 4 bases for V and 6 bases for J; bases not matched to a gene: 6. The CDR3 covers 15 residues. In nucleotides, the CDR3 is TGTGCCAGCAGCTCTGGGACAGGGTCCGCCGGGGAGCTGTTTTTT. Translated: CASSSGTGSAGELFF.

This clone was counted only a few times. CDR3 residues: CASSLGRGPNQPQHF. The CDR3 DNA is TGTGCCAGCAGTTTGGGCAGGGGCCCGAATCAGCCCCAGCATTTT. The chain recombines TRBV28 with TRBJ1-5, with D possibly TRBD1 on 6 matching bases. The V end lost 3 bases, the J end lost 4 bases, and 13 bases lay between the germline ends. The CDR3 spans 15 residues. From germline, CDR1 is MDHEN and CDR2 SYDVKM.

The CDR3: CASSVQSGTDTQYF. The CDR3 DNA sequence: TGTGCCAGCAGCGTACAATCAGGCACAGATACGCAGTATTTT. This chain links TRBV9 with TRBJ2-3; D gene unclear. The germline gives CDR1 SGDLS, CDR2 YYNGEE. This CDR3 is built from 14 residues. Trimming removed 1 base at V and 1 base at J, with 7 bases between.

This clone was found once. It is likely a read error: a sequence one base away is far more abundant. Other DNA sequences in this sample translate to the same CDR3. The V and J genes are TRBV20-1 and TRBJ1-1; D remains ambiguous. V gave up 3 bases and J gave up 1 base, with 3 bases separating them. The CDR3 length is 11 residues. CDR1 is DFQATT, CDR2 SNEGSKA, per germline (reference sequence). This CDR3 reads CSASKNTEAFF. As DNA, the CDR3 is TGCAGTGCTAGCAAGAACACTGAAGCTTTCTTT.

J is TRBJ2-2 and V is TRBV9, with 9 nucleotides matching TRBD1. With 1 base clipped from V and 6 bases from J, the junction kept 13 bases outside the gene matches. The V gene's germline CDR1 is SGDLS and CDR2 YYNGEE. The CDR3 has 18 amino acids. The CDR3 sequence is CASSVTHTQGQGAGELFF. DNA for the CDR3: TGTGCCAGCAGCGTAACACATACCCAGGGACAGGGAGCCGGGGAGCTGTTTTTT.

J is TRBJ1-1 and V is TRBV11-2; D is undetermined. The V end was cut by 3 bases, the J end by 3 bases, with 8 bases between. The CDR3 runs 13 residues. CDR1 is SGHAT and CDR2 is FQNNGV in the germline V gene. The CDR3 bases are TGTGCCAGCAGCTTTACTCAGGACACTGAAGCTTTCTTT. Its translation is CASSFTQDTEAFF. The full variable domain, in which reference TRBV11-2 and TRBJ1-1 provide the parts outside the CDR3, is EAGVAQSPRYKIIEKRQSVAFWCNPISGHATLYWYQQILGQGPKLLIQFQNNGVVDDSQLPKDRFSAERLKGVDSTLKIQPAKLEDSAVYLCASSFTQDTEAFFGQGTRLTVV.

CDR3 bases: TGTGCCACGGCCAGGGGGCTCCCGTACACTGAAGCTTTCTTT. This encodes CATARGLPYTEAFF. The rearrangement joins TRBV19 to TRBJ1-1; 8 bases are shared with TRBD1. The trim removed 10 bases at V and 3 bases at J, leaving 10 bases unmatched. The CDR3 runs to 14 residues. Germline values: CDR1 LNHDA, CDR2 SQIVND (reference sequence).

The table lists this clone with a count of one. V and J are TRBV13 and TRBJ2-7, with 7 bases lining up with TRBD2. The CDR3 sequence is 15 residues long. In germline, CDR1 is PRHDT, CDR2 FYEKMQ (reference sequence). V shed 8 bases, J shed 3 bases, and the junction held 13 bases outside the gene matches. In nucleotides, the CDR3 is TGTGCCAGCTTACGATTAGGGGACTACCTCTACGAGCAGTACTTC. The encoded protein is CASLRLGDYLYEQYF.

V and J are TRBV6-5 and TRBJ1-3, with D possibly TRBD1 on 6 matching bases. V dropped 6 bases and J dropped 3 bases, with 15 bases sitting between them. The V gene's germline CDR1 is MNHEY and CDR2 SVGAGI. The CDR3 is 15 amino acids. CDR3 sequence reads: CASSQVRGYGNTIYF. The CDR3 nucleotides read TGTGCCAGCAGCCAAGTCAGGGGATATGGAAACACCATATATTTT.

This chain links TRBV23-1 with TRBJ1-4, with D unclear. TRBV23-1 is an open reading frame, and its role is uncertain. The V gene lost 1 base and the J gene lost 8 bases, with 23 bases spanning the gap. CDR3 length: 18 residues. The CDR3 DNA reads TGCGCCAGCAGTCAATTGAAGGGAGTAGGCCAAGGAGGGGAAAAACTGTTTTTT. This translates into CASSQLKGVGQGGEKLFF.

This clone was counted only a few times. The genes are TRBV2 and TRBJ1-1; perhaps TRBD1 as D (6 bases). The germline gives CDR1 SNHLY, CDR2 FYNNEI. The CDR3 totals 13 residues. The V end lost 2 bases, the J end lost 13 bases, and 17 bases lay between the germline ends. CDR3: CASSELPETRGFF. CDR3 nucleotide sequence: TGTGCCAGCAGTGAACTTCCGGAAACCAGGGGTTTCTTT.

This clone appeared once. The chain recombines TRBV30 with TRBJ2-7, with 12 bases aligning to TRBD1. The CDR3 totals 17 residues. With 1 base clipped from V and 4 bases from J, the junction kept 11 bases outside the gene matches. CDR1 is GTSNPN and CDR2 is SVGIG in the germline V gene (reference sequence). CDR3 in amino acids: CAWSARRPGQGAYEQYF. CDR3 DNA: TGTGCCTGGAGTGCCAGGAGGCCGGGACAGGGGGCTTACGAGCAGTACTTC.

CDR3 protein: CASSQERASDTQYF. The DNA of the CDR3 is TGCGCCAGCAGCCAAGAACGGGCATCAGATACGCAGTATTTT. The rearrangement joins TRBV4-1 to TRBJ2-3; unclear D gene. Between the trimmed V and J ends, which lost 0 bases and 4 bases, there was a span of 8 bases. Germline values: CDR1 MGHRA, CDR2 YSYEKL. The CDR3 spans 14 residues.

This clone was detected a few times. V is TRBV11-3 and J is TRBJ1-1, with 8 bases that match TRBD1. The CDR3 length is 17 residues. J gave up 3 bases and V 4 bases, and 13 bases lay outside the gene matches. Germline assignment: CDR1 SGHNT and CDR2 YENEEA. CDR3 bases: TGTGCCAGCAGCTCACCCTCAGGGGGCCCGGCTCACACTGAAGCTTTCTTT. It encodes CASSSPSGGPAHTEAFF.

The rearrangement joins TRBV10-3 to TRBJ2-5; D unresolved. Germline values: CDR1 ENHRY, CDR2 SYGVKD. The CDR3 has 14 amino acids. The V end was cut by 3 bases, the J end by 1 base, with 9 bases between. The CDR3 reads CAISETGSQETQYF. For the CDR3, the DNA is TGTGCCATCAGTGAAACGGGCAGCCAAGAGACCCAGTACTTC.

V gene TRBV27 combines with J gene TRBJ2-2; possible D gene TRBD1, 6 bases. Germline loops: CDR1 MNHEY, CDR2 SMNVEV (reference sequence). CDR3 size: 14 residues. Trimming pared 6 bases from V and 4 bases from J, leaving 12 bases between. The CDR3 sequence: CASSGTKPTGELFF. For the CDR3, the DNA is TGTGCCAGCAGCGGGACAAAACCCACCGGGGAGCTGTTTTTT.

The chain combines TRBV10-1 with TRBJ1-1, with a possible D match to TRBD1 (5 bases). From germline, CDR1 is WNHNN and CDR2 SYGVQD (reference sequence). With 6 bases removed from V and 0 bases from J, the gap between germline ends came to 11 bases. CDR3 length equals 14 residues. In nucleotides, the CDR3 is TGCGCCAGCAGCCCAGGGCTTTTGAACACTGAAGCTTTCTTT. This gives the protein CASSPGLLNTEAFF.

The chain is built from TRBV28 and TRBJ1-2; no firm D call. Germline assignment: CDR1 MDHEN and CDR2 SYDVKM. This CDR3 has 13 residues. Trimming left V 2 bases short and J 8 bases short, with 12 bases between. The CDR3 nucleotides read TGTGCCAGCAGTTTAAAAGGGCGCTCGGGCTACACCTTC. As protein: CASSLKGRSGYTF.

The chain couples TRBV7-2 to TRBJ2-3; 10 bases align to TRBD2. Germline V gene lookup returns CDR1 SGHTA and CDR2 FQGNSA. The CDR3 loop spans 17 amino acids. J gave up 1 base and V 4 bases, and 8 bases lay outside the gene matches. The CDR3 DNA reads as TGTGCCAGCAGCTCACCGGGACTAGCGCCACGCACAGATACGCAGTATTTT. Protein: CASSSPGLAPRTDTQYF.

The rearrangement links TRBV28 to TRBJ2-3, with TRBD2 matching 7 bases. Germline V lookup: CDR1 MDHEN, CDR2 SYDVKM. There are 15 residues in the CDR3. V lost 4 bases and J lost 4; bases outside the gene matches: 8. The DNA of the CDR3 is TGTGCCAGCAGTTCCGGGGGAGGGCTGGCAGATACGCAGTATTTT. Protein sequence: CASSSGGGLADTQYF.

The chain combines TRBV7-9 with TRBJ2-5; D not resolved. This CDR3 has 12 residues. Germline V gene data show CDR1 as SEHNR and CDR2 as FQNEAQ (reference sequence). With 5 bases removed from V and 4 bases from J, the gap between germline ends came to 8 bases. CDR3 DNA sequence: TGTGCCAGCAGCCGGTCGGGAGAGACCCAGTACTTC. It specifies CASSRSGETQYF.

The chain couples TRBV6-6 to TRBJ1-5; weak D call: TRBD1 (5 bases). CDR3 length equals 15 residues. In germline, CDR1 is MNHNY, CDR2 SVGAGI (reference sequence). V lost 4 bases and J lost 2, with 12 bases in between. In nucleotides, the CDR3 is TGTGCCAGCAGTTCCCTGGGGGAGCGCAATCAGCCCCAGCATTTT. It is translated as CASSSLGERNQPQHF.